This T cell receptor beta chain comes out of a study of T cells in localized non-small cell lung cancer. General observations from the study: Tumor showed lower T cell clonality than uninvolved adjacent lung, where it was highest. Adjacent lung held a median 57 of the top 100 tumor clones.

A note on this clone: What it recognizes is unknown.

Method: immunoSEQ multiplex PCR; TCRdb's copy keeps in-frame clones and lacks some. This sample has about 11,000 clones, with roughly half found just once. Material: lymph node tissue, obtained before any cancer treatment. The origin of this receptor is a woman aged 35 to 70 with stage II squamous cell lung carcinoma.

CDR3 amino acids: CASSPQVVGTEAFF. CDR3 DNA: TGTGCCAGCAGCCCTCAGGTTGTCGGGACTGAAGCTTTCTTT. The chain combines TRBV28 with TRBJ1-1; D unclear. V lost 6 bases and J 5 bases, leaving 16 bases between the germline ends. CDR3 size: 14 residues. Germline V CDR1 and CDR2: MDHEN, SYDVKM.